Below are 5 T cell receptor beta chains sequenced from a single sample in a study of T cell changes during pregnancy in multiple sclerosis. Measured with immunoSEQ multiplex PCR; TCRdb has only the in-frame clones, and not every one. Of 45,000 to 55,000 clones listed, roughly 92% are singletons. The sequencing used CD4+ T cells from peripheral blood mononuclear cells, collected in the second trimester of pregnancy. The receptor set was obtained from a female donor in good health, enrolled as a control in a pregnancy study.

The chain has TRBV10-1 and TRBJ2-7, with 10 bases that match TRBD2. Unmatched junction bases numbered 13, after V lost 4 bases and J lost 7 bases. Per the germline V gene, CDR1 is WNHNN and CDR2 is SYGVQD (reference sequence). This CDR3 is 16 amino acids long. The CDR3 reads CASSGLILAGSEEQYF. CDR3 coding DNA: TGCGCCAGCAGTGGCCTTATACTAGCGGGATCGGAGGAGCAGTACTTC.

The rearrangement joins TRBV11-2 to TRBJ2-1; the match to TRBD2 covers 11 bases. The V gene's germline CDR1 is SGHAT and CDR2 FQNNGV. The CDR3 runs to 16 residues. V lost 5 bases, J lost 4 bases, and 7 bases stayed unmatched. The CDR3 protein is CASSPSLAGGYNEQFF. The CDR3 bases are TGTGCCAGCAGCCCATCTCTAGCGGGAGGTTACAATGAGCAGTTCTTC.

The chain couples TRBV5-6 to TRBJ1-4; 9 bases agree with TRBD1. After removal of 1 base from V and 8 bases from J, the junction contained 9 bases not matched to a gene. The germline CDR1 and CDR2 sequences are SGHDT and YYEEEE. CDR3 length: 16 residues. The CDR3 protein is CASSLPRRDRAEKLFF. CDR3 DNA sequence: TGTGCCAGCAGCTTGCCACGACGGGACAGGGCCGAAAAACTGTTTTTT.

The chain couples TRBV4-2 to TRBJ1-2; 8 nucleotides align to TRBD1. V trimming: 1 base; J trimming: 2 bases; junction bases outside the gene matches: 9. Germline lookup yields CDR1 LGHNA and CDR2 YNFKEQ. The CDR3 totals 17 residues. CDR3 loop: CASSQVGQDVLNYGYTF. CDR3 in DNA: TGTGCCAGCAGCCAAGTGGGACAGGATGTATTAAACTATGGCTACACCTTC.

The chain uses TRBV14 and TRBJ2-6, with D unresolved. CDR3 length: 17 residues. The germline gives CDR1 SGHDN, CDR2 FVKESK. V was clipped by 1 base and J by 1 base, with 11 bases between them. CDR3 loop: CASSQGETFSGANVLTF. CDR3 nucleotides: TGTGCCAGCAGCCAAGGAGAAACTTTTTCTGGGGCCAACGTCCTGACTTTC.